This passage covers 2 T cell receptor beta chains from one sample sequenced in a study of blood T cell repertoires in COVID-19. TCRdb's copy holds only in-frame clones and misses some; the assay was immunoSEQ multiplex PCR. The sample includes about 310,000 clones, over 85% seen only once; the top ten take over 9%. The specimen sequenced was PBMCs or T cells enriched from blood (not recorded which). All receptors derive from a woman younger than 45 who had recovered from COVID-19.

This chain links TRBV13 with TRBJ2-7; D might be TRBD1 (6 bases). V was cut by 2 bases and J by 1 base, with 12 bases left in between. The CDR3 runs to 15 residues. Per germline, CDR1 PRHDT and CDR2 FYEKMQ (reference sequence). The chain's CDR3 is CASSLKGQISYEQYF. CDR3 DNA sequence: TGTGCCAGCAGCTTAAAGGGACAAATATCCTACGAGCAGTACTTC. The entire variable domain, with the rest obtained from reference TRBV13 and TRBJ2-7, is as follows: AAGVIQSPRHLIKEKRETATLKCYPIPRHDTVYWYQQGPGQDPQFLISFYEKMQSDKGSIPDRFSAQQFSDYHSELNMSSLELGDSALYFCASSLKGQISYEQYFGPGTRLTVT.

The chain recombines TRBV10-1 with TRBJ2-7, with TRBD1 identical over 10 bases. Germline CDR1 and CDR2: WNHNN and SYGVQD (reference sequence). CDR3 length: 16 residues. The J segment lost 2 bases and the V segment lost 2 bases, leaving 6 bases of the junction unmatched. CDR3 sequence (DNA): TGCGCCAGCAGTGAGGGACCCGGACAGGGGGCCTACGAGCAGTACTTC. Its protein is CASSEGPGQGAYEQYF.